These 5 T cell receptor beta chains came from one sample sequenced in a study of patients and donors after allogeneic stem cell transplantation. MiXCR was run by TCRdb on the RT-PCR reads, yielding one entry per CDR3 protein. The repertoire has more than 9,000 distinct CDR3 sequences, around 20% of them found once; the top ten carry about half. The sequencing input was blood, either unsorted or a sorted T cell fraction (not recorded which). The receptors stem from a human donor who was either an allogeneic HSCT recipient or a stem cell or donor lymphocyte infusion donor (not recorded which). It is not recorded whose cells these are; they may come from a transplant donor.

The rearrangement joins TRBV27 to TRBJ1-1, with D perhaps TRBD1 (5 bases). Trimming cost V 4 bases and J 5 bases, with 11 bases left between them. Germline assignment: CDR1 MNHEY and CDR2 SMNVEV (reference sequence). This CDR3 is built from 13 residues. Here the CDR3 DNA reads TGTGCCAGCAGTTCCAGGGAAGGGACTGAAGCTTTCTTT. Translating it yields CASSSREGTEAFF.

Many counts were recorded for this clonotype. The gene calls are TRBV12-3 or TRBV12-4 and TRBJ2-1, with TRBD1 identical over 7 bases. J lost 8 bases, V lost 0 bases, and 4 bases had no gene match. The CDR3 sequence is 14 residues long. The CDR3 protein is CASSLARGFDEQFF. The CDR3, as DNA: TGTGCCAGCAGTTTAGCCAGGGGGTTCGATGAGCAGTTCTTC.

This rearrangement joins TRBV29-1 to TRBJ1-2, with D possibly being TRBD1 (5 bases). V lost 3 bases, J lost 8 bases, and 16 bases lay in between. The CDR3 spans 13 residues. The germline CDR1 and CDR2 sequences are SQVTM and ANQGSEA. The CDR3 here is CSVDSREGAGYTF. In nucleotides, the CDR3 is TGCAGCGTTGACTCTCGGGAAGGGGCCGGCTACACCTTC.

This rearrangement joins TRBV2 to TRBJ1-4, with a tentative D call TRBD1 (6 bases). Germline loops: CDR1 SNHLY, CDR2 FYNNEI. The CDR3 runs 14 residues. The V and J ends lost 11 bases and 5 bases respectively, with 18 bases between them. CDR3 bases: TGTGCCGGAGGGGGTAGGGCAGGGAATGAAAAACTGTTTTTT. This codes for CAGGGRAGNEKLFF.

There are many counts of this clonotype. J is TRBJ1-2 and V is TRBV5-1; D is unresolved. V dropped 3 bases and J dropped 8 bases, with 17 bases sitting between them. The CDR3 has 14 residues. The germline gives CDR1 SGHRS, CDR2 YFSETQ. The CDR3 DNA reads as TGCGCCAGCAGCTCGGACTCCGCCGCGGGGGGCTACACCTTC. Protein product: CASSSDSAAGGYTF.